One sample yielded the 9 T cell receptor beta chains listed below, sequenced in a study of cytomegalovirus exposure and HLA in healthy donors. TCRdb's copy holds only in-frame clones and misses some; the assay was immunoSEQ multiplex PCR. The sample lists over 100,000 clones; more than 70% were seen once. Sequencing was performed on PBMCs. The origin of the receptors is a woman aged 18 to 35 in good health and CMV-seronegative.

This chain connects TRBV4-1 to TRBJ1-2; 10 bases map to TRBD1. Per the germline V gene, CDR1 is MGHRA and CDR2 is YSYEKL. The J segment lost 4 bases and the V segment lost 3 bases, leaving 2 bases of the junction unmatched. The CDR3 covers 14 residues. CDR3 nucleotide sequence: TGCGCCAGCAGCCAGGGACAGGGGAGCTATGGCTACACCTTC. Protein sequence: CASSQGQGSYGYTF.

The CDR3 here is CASSPLSGYTQYF. The CDR3 DNA reads as TGTGCCAGCAGCCCGCTTAGCGGGTATACGCAGTATTTT. J is TRBJ2-3 and V is TRBV7-2; TRBD2 agrees at 7 bases. Per germline, CDR1 SGHTA and CDR2 FQGNSA. With V trimmed by 5 bases and J by 7 bases, 6 bases remained unmatched. The CDR3 sequence is 13 residues long.

V usage is TRBV30 and J usage is TRBJ2-2; TRBD2 might be the D (6 bases). V dropped 7 bases and J dropped 5 bases, with 11 bases sitting between them. Germline values: CDR1 GTSNPN, CDR2 SVGIG (reference sequence). The CDR3 has 12 amino acids. CDR3 sequence: CASNRETGELFF. CDR3 bases: TGTGCCTCCAACCGGGAGACCGGGGAGCTGTTTTTT.

This chain connects TRBV5-5 to TRBJ2-1; perhaps TRBD1 as D (6 bases). Germline V gives CDR1 SGHKS, CDR2 YYEKEE (reference sequence). The CDR3 is made up of 15 amino acids. The V end lost 4 bases, the J end lost 0 bases, and 11 bases lay between the germline ends. CDR3 sequence reads: CASSRQEASYNEQFF. The CDR3 DNA reads as TGTGCCAGCAGCCGACAGGAAGCCTCCTACAATGAGCAGTTCTTC.

This chain joins TRBV5-1 and TRBJ2-7, with D possibly matching TRBD2 (5 bases). CDR3 length equals 14 residues. CDR1 and CDR2 (germline): SGHRS, YFSETQ. V lost 0 bases and J lost 4, with 11 bases in between. CDR3 in DNA: TGCGCCAGCAGCTTGGCCCGGGGTGGATACGAGCAGTACTTC. It codes for CASSLARGGYEQYF. The full variable domain, in which reference TRBV5-1 and TRBJ2-7 provide the parts outside the CDR3, is KAGVTQTPRYLIKTRGQQVTLSCSPISGHRSVSWYQQTPGQGLQFLFEYFSETQRNKGNFPGRFSGRQFSNSRSEMNVSTLELGDSALYLCASSLARGGYEQYFGPGTRLTVT.

This clone has a single count. This rearrangement joins TRBV4-3 to TRBJ1-2; D unresolved. The CDR3 sequence is 17 residues long. From germline, CDR1 is LGHNA and CDR2 YSLEER. V lost 0 bases, J lost 1 base, and 15 bases lay in between. CDR3 nucleotides: TGCGCCAGCAGCCAAGAGTTGGGCAACACACGTAACTATGGCTACACCTTC. Translating gives CASSQELGNTRNYGYTF.

V gene TRBV18 combines with J gene TRBJ1-4, with D perhaps TRBD1 (6 bases). V was trimmed by 5 bases and J by 0 bases, leaving 13 bases between them. The CDR3 is 16 amino acids. CDR1 and CDR2 from the germline V gene are KGHSH and LQKENI. CDR3 DNA: TGTGCCAGCTCAGCATTAAACAGGGCAACTAATGAAAAACTGTTTTTT. Encoded protein: CASSALNRATNEKLFF.

V and J are TRBV19 and TRBJ2-5, with D possibly being TRBD1 (6 bases). Germline CDR1 reads LNHDA; CDR2 reads SQIVND (reference sequence). This CDR3 is built from 14 residues. Trimming cost V 5 bases and J 5 bases, with 15 bases left between them. CDR3 protein: CASSPTGSRETQYF. The CDR3 bases are TGTGCCAGTAGTCCCACAGGGAGCAGGGAGACCCAGTACTTC.

This sequence joins TRBV25-1 and TRBJ1-5; TRBD1 matches 7 bases. V shed 8 bases, J shed 2 bases, and the junction held 6 bases outside the gene matches. This CDR3 has 14 amino acids. The V gene's germline CDR1 is MGHDK and CDR2 SYGVNS. This chain's CDR3 is CASQAGTGNQPQHF. The CDR3, as DNA: TGTGCCAGCCAGGCCGGGACAGGCAATCAGCCCCAGCATTTT.